Following are 7 T cell receptor beta chains from one sample sequenced in a study of cytomegalovirus exposure and HLA in healthy donors. Amplification used 60 Vbeta primers and 13 Jbeta primers. Assay used: immunoSEQ multiplex PCR; TCRdb lists only in-frame clones, some missing. The sample contains 120,000 or so clones, around four fifths of which appear only once. Specimen: PBMCs. Receptors were obtained from a middle-aged woman in good health and CMV-seropositive.

The chain employs TRBV11-3 and TRBJ1-1; D is perhaps TRBD1 (5 bases). Germline V gene sequence: CDR1 SGHNT, CDR2 YENEEA. V was trimmed by 4 bases and J by 5 bases, leaving 17 bases between them. The CDR3 length is 15 residues. In DNA form, the CDR3 reads TGTGCCAGCAGCTGGTCAAACGTGGGGGGAACTGAAGCTTTCTTT. Translated: CASSWSNVGGTEAFF.

The chain employs TRBV14 and TRBJ1-2; D may be TRBD1 (5 bases). Germline-derived CDR1 and CDR2 are SGHDN and FVKESK. The CDR3 has 17 amino acids. With 9 bases removed from V and 2 bases from J, the gap between germline ends came to 25 bases. The chain's CDR3 is CARITHISGISNYGYTF. For the CDR3, the DNA is TGTGCCAGGATCACGCACATTTCAGGGATTTCGAACTATGGCTACACCTTC. Drawing the rest from reference TRBV14 and TRBJ1-2, the complete variable domain is EAGVTQFPSHSVIEKGQTVTLRCDPISGHDNLYWYRRVMGKEIKFLLHFVKESKQDESGMPNNRFLAERTGGTYSTLKVQPAELEDSGVYFCARITHISGISNYGYTFGSGTRLTVV.

The chain combines TRBV9 with TRBJ2-2, with 8 bases that match TRBD2. V trimming: 4 bases; J trimming: 8 bases; junction bases outside the gene matches: 16. This CDR3 has 17 amino acids. Germline CDR1 reads SGDLS; CDR2 reads YYNGEE. The CDR3 sequence: CASSYRGRPAEGGELFF. The DNA of the CDR3 is TGTGCCAGCAGCTATCGCGGGAGGCCGGCCGAAGGGGGGGAGCTGTTTTTT.

This clone was found once. The rearrangement links TRBV30 to TRBJ2-1, with 7 bases identical to TRBD2. The V segment lost 4 bases and the J segment 9 bases; nucleotides outside the gene matches: 12. The germline V gene has CDR1 GTSNPN and CDR2 SVGIG (reference sequence). This CDR3 has 14 amino acids. The CDR3 here is CAWISRGSFAEQFF. Here the CDR3 DNA reads TGTGCCTGGATTTCTCGCGGGAGTTTCGCTGAGCAGTTCTTC.

J is TRBJ2-3 and V is TRBV4-1; a possible D gene is TRBD2 (6 bases). Trimming cost V 5 bases and J 6 bases, with 18 bases left between them. The CDR3 covers 15 residues. Germline V lookup: CDR1 MGHRA, CDR2 YSYEKL. The CDR3 coding sequence is TGCGCCAGCAGCTACCCCCGACTAGTAGCGGATACGCAGTATTTT. It is translated as CASSYPRLVADTQYF.

This clone was found once. V is TRBV29-1 and J is TRBJ2-7; 10 bases are a match to TRBD2. With 4 bases clipped from V and 1 base from J, the junction kept 7 bases outside the gene matches. The germline V gene encodes CDR1 SQVTM and CDR2 ANQGSEA. There are 15 residues in the CDR3. Here the CDR3 DNA reads TGCAGCGTTGTCCCCTCTAGCGGGAGTTCCTACGAGCAGTACTTC. Amino acids: CSVVPSSGSSYEQYF.

V and J are TRBV7-6 and TRBJ2-1; unclear D gene. V was pared by 3 bases and J by 2 bases, with 8 bases between. CDR3 size: 14 residues. CDR1 is SGHVS, CDR2 FNYEAQ, per germline. CDR3 nucleotides: TGTGCCAGCAGCTTTGAACTACCCTACAATGAGCAGTTCTTC. Amino acids: CASSFELPYNEQFF. Full variable domain (remainder filled in from reference TRBV7-6 and TRBJ2-1): GAGVSQSPRYKVTKRGQDVALRCDPISGHVSLYWYRQALGQGPEFLTYFNYEAQQDKSGLPNDRFSAERPEGSISTLTIQRTEQRDSAMYRCASSFELPYNEQFFGPGTRLTVL.